The T cell receptor beta chain under discussion was sequenced for a study of shared clonotypes between healthy human individuals (dated by TCRdb to the early 2020s). Context from the whole study: Three men and a couple of women, aged 18 to 49 years, made up the cohort. To increase sequencing depth and limit assay-specific biases, different laboratories used diverse techniques to prepare libraries and sequence TCR repertoires. To estimate repertoire size and how much clonotype sharing occurs between individuals, the study deeply sequenced the blood TCR repertoires of five healthy adults. Leukapheresis yielded between about 0.9 and 10 billion PBMCs per donor. For each donor, CD4 naive and CD4 memory were each given three plates, CD8 naive was given two plates, and CD8 memory was given one plate. Beyond this particular receptor, the publication reports: Incomplete sequencing was indicated by rarefaction of sorted-subset datasets, despite the large sequencing depth. When a few donors were compared, the shared fraction of clonotypes was about 5.2% for naive CD4, roughly 3.4% for naive CD8, more than 2% for memory CD4, and 0.4% for memory CD8. Estimated clonotype richness was generally larger for naive than for memory subsets. Based on pairwise subsampling, the degree of clonotype sharing among donors was expected to be affected by sequencing depth. Higher generation probabilities were observed for clonotypes shared by all four sorted-subset donors than for non-shared clonotypes. The genetic and exposure-history diversity represented was limited by the small number of donors. Sampling was restricted to blood, and TCR repertoires in tissues likely differ from the TCR repertoires found in blood.

V is trimmed back by 3 bases and J by 5 bases, and the junction contains 2 bases that no gene match accounts for. CDR1 is given as LNHDA and CDR2 as SQIVND, both from the germline V gene (reference sequence). Reading from cysteine to phenylalanine, the CDR3 counts 14 amino acids. Solely the CDR3 DNA is kept, with 42 bases framed from the first base. For the CD8 naive samples, CD45RO-negative cells were positively selected for CCR7, yielding a CD45RA+CCR7+ population from which TemRA cells were excluded. Healthy HIV-negative adults with no recently reported acute infections or vaccinations were included as donors. Only Caucasian adults living in Nashville, Tennessee, USA were represented among the donors. Blood was collected by leukapheresis, and PBMCs were isolated by Ficoll-Histopaque density gradient centrifugation and then cryopreserved in liquid nitrogen vapor phase. Purity and quantity of every magnetically sorted T cell population were checked by analytical flow cytometry. Each sorted fraction had its genomic DNA isolated and then quantified by UV absorbance on a Nanodrop 2000c.

Using the deep immunoSEQ assay, multiplex PCR amplified TCR CDR3 regions from genomic DNA. Genomic DNA extracted from each cell subset was distributed evenly over all wells of several immunoSEQ 96-well plates, and each plate served as one replicate. Each replicate PCR for sorted subsets received 200 ng genomic DNA, equal to roughly 29,000 T cell genomes. Purified libraries were measured with a Qubit 3.0 fluorometer, size-checked on a Bioanalyzer 2100, and measured again with the KAPA Library Quantification kit. Every immunoSEQ 96-well plate was sequenced on a dedicated single-read 150-cycle Illumina NextSeq 550 flow cell. The paper's processing steps were these. The immunoSEQ output contained only junctional sequences without quality scores, so filtering could not match that applied to full-length reads. To assign V/J genes and CDR3, sequences were annotated against IMGT germline references using PyIR, a Python wrapper for IgBLAST v1.9. Reads with weak V/J assignments (E-value above 1e-6), missing CDR3, stop codons, out-of-frame junctions, or ambiguous translated residues were removed. V3J clonotypes were defined as sequences sharing the same inferred V gene, J gene, and CDR3 amino acid sequence. To compute the percentage overlap between repertoires, the number of shared unique clonotypes was divided by the size of the smaller repertoire. Repertoire richness was assessed with RTK rarefaction, the Chao1 estimator, and Recon v2.1 estimates of unobserved clonotypes. OLGA was used to compute generation probabilities for all TCRbeta clonotypes that the gDNA method yielded from a few donors. The table was pulled from immuneACCESS by TCRdb, which kept in-frame rearrangements only. Such tables lose some clones; where checked, under half of the loss comes from unresolved V genes, and the rest has no known cause. The DNA was the basis for D and trimming; V, J and clone size are from that table. For this sample there are about 600,000 clones; around 95% appear just once. The ten top clones hold roughly 0.1% of the sample.

Details on this clone: There is no known antigen for this receptor. The record has no base qualities; no much larger clone is one base away.

The chain couples TRBV19 to TRBJ1-5, with 9 bases aligning to TRBD1. This sequence originates from a woman aged 25 to 39 in good health. The sample taken for sequencing was naive CD8+ T cells sorted from blood. The cell subset or site label for this specimen denotes: CD45RA+CCR7+. The CDR3 protein sequence reads: CASSMGQGYQPQHF. The DNA sequence follows: TGTGCCAGTAGTATGGGACAGGGTTATCAGCCCCAGCATTTT.